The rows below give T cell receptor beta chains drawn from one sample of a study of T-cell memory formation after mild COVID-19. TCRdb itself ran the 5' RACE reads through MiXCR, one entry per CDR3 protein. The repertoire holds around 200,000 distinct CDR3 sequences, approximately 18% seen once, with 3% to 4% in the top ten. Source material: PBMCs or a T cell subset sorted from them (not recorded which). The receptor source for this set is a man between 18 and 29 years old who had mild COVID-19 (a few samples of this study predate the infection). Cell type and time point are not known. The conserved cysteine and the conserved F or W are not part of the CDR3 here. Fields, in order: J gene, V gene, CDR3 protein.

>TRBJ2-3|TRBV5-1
ASSWKTGDSTDTQY
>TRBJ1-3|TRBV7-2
ASSLFRASGNTIY
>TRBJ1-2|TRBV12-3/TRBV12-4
ASSNPGGGIYGYT
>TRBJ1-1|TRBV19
ASVRGAYTEAF
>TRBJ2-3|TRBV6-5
ASSYSEGSTDTQY
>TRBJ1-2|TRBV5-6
ASSLVAGANYGYT
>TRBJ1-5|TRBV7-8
ASSLAPQGGNQPQH
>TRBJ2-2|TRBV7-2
ASSPRPTSGAWGGELF
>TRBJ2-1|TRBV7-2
ASSSTGNEQF
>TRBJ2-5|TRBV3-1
ASSRRPPETQY
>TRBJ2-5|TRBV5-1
ASSPWDGETQY
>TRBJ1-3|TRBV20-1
SASPFLAGNTIY
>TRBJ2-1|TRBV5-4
ASSPEAAEQF
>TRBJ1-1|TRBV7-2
ASSPASGTPEAF
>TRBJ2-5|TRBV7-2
ASSIATLPETQY
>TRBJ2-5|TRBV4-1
ASTRTPGETQY
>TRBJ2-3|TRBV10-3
AISELLTSTDTQY
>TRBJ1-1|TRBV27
ASSTGKNTEAF
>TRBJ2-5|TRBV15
ATSGDPQETQY
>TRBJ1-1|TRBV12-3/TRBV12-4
ASSPRTGGATEAF
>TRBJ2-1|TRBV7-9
ASSVTGSGNEQF
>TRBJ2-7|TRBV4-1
ASSSFPQGAGYEQY
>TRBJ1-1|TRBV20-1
SARQTGGTEAF
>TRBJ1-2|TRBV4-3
ASSQDLEANYGYT
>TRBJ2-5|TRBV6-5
ASSYGGTGGETQY
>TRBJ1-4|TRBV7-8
ASSSLSALGEKLF
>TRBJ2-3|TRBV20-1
SAYRTSGSTDTQY
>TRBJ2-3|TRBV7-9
ASSSSGGTDTQY
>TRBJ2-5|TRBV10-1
ASSENGQQTQY
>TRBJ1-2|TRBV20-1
SASRQGGGYT
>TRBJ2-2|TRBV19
ASSAQNTGELF
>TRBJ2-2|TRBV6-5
ASSYSLLPAGELF
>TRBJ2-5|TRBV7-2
ASSRGRWDAQY
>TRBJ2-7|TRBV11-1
ASSLVDRHREQY
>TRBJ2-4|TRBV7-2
ASSFGRDRVDIQY
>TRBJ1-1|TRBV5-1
ASSNGNMNTEAF
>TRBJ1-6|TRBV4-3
ASSQDRKGPSLH
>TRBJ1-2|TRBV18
ASSPPLDGNYGYT
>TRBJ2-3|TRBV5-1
ASSLEGGSDTQY
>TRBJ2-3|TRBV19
ASSSRLAGGRDTQY
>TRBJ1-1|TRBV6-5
ASSYPGGGTEAF
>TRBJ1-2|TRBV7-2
ASSSRVVGYT
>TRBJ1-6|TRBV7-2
ASSSGTAGSPLH
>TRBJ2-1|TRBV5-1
ASSPRTSGDYNEQF
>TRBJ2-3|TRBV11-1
ASSPTGAWITDTQY
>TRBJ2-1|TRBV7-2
ASSLSGKNEQF
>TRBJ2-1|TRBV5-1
ASSLGTGGGEQF